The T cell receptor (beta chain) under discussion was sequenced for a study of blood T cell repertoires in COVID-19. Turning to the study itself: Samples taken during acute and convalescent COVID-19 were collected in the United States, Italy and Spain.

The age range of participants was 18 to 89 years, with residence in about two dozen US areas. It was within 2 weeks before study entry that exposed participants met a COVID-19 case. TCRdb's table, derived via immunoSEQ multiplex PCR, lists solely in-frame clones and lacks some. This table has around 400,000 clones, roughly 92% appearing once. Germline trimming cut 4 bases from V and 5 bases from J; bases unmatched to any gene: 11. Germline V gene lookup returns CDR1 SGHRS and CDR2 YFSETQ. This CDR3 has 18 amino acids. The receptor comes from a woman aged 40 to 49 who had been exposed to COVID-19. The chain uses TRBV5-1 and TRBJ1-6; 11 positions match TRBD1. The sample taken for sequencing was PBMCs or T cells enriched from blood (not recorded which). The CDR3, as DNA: TGCGCCAGCAGCCTCTACTCCGGACAGGGGGCTAATAATTCACCCCTCCACTTT. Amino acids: CASSLYSGQGANNSPLHF.